This T cell receptor (beta chain) was captured by sequencing in a study of response to subunit inactivated influenza vaccine. Study results and limitations: Researchers suggested that each seasonal influenza vaccination recruits few new T cells.

Notes on this clonotype: Its specificity is not known.

A single record per CDR3 protein comes from TCRdb applying MiXCR to the RT-PCR reads. The table records hundreds of thousands of distinct CDR3 sequences, around 20% of them present only once. This material consisted of PBMCs from blood, taken less than 22 months after vaccination. The TCR sequence derives from a man aged 45 to 75 who received an inactivated influenza vaccine.

This CDR3 is CADTSGPTFLEKLFF. CDR3 bases: TGTGCCGACACGTCGGGACCGACGTTTCTTGAAAAACTGTTTTTT. The J gene is TRBJ1-4, the V gene TRBV27; a possible D gene is TRBD1 (5 bases). Germline CDR1 MNHEY, CDR2 SMNVEV (reference sequence). V gave up 11 bases and J gave up 7 bases, with 23 bases separating them. The CDR3 length is 15 residues.